Below, one T cell receptor beta chain is given with its context. The record originates from a study of technical replicates of blood from several donors. Produced via immunoSEQ multiplex PCR; TCRdb's table is partial and in-frame only. The sample has around 83,000 clones; about 94% are singletons. CDR3 length equals 15 residues. Germline V gene sequence: CDR1 SNHLY, CDR2 FYNNEI. V shed 6 bases and J 4 bases; nucleotides not matched to a gene: 5. Sequenced material: T cells isolated from PBMCs. The clonotype originates from a human donor in good health. The V call is TRBV2, the J call TRBJ2-2; 10 nucleotides align to TRBD1. CDR3 region: CASRPGQGITGELFF. CDR3 coding DNA: TGTGCCAGCAGACCGGGACAGGGGATCACCGGGGAGCTGTTTTTT.